These 5 T cell receptor beta chains were sequenced from one sample in a study of blood T cell repertoires in COVID-19. Measured with immunoSEQ multiplex PCR; TCRdb has only the in-frame clones, and not every one. Of some 250,000 clones in the sample, about 73% were seen once. The source material was peripheral blood. The receptors were sampled from an elderly woman with acute or convalescent COVID-19.

The chain is built from TRBV6-1 and TRBJ2-5; D is undetermined. The CDR3 extends over 13 amino acids. CDR1 is MNHNS, CDR2 SASEGT, per germline. Trimming removed 1 base from V and 5 bases from J, with 8 bases in between. The CDR3 nucleotides read TGTGCCAGCAGTGAAGGCAGCGTGGAGACCCAGTACTTC. Its translation is CASSEGSVETQYF.

There are a few counts of this clone. The chain recombines TRBV30 with TRBJ1-1; D gene unclear. The CDR3 spans 11 residues. Germline loops: CDR1 GTSNPN, CDR2 SVGIG (reference sequence). With 1 base removed from V and 4 bases from J, the gap between germline ends came to 4 bases. Here the CDR3 DNA reads TGTGCCTGGAGTGCGCGCACTGAAGCTTTCTTT. It specifies CAWSARTEAFF. Full variable domain (outside the CDR3, taken from reference TRBV30 and TRBJ1-1): SQTIHQWPATLVQPVGSPLSLECTVEGTSNPNLYWYRQAAGRGLQLLFYSVGIGQISSEVPQNLSASRPQDRQFILSSKKLLLSDSGFYLCAWSARTEAFFGQGTRLTVV.

The rearrangement links TRBV5-1 to TRBJ2-6, with 8 bases aligning to TRBD2. V shed 0 bases, J shed 0 bases, and the junction held 8 bases outside the gene matches. Germline V CDR1 and CDR2: SGHRS, YFSETQ. The CDR3 is made up of 19 amino acids. The CDR3 loop reads CASSLAALAGVSGANVLTF. The CDR3 nucleotides read TGCGCCAGCAGCTTGGCCGCTCTAGCGGGTGTCTCTGGGGCCAACGTCCTGACTTTC.

The rearrangement uses TRBV5-1 and TRBJ2-7; 14 bases map to TRBD2. CDR1 and CDR2 (germline): SGHRS, YFSETQ. CDR3 length: 15 residues. J gave up 7 bases and V 4 bases, and 7 bases lay outside the gene matches. In DNA form, the CDR3 reads TGCGCCAGCAGCGCCGGACTAGCGGGAGGTGGTGAGCAGTACTTC. Protein: CASSAGLAGGGEQYF.

The chain carries TRBV3-1 (or the pseudogene TRBV3-2) and TRBJ1-2, with 8 bases aligning to TRBD1. Germline CDR1 is LGHDT and CDR2 is YNNKEL (reference sequence). V shed 1 base and J 6 bases; nucleotides not matched to a gene: 10. This CDR3 region has 16 residues. The chain's CDR3 is CASSQGPTQGVNGYTF. The CDR3 DNA follows: TGTGCCAGCAGCCAAGGACCCACACAGGGGGTGAATGGCTACACCTTC.